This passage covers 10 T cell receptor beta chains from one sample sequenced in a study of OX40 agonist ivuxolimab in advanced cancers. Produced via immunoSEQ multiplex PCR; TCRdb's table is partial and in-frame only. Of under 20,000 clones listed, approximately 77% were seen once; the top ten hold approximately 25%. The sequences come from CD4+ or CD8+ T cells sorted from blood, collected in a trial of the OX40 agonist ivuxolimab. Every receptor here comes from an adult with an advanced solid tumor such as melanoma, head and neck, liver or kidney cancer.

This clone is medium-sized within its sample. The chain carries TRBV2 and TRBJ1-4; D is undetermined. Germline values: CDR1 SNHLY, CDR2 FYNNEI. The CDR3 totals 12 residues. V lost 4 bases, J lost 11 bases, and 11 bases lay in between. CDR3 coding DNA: TGTGCCAGCAGTGTTACAGAGGTCAAACTGTTTTTT. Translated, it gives CASSVTEVKLFF.

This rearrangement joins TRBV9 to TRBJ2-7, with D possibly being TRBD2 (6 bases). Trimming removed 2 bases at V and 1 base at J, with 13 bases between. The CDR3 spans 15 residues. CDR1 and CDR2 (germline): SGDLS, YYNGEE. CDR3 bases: TGTGCCAGCAGCGTTGGGAGGACTCCATCCTACGAGCAGTACTTC. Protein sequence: CASSVGRTPSYEQYF.

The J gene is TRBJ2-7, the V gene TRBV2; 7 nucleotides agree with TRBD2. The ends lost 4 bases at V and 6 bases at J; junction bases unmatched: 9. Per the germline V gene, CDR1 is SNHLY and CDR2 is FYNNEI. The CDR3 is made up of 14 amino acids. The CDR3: CASSVRVSGGEQYF. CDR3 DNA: TGTGCCAGCAGTGTCAGGGTCTCGGGGGGCGAGCAGTACTTC. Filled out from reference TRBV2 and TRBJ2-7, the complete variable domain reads EPEVTQTPSHQVTQMGQEVILRCVPISNHLYFYWYRQILGQKVEFLVSFYNNEISEKSEIFDDQFSVERPDGSNFTLKIRSTKLEDSAMYFCASSVRVSGGEQYFGPGTRLTVT.

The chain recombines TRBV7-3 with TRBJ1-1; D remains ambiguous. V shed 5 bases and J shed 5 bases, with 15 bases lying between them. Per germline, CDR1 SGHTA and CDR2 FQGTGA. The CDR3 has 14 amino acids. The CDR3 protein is CASSPGRYTTEAFF. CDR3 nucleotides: TGTGCCAGCAGCCCAGGACGGTACACGACTGAAGCTTTCTTT.

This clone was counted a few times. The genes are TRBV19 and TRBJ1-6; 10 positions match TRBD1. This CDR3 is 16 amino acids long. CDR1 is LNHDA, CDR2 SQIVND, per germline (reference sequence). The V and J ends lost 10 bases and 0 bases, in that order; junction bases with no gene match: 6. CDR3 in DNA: TGTGCCACCCGGGACAGGGGAAGCTCCTATAATTCACCCCTCCACTTT. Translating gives CATRDRGSSYNSPLHF.

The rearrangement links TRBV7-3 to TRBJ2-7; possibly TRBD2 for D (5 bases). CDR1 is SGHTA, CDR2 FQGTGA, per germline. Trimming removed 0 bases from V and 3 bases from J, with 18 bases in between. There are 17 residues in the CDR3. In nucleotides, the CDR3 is TGTGCCAGCAGCTTAACATGGGTGGACTCGCCTGACTACGAGCAGTACTTC. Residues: CASSLTWVDSPDYEQYF.

CDR3 bases: TGTGCCAGCAGCCCAGTCACTCCTTCAGGAAACACCATATATTTT. This gives the protein CASSPVTPSGNTIYF. The J gene is TRBJ1-3, the V gene TRBV6-5; no definite D call. The CDR3 has 15 residues. Germline lookup yields CDR1 MNHEY and CDR2 SVGAGI. Trimming pared 6 bases from V and 4 bases from J, leaving 16 bases between.

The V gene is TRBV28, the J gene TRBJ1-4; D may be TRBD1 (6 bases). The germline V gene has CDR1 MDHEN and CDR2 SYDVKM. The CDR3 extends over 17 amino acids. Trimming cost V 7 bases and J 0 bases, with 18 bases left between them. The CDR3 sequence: CASKGVVGGATNEKLFF. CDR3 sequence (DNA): TGTGCCAGCAAAGGGGTAGTTGGGGGCGCAACTAATGAAAAACTGTTTTTT.

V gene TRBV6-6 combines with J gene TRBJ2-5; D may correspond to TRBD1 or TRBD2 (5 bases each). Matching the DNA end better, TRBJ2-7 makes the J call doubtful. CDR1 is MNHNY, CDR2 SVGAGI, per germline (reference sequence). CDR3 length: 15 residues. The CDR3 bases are TGTGCCAGCAGTTATGAGTGGGGGAGCTCCTACGAGCAGTACTTC. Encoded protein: CASSYEWGSSYEQYF.

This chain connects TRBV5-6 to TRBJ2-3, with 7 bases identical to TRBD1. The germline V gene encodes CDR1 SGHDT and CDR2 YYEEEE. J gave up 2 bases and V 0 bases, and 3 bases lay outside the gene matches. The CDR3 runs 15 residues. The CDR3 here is CASSLVQGITDTQYF. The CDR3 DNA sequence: TGTGCCAGCAGCTTGGTACAGGGGATCACAGATACGCAGTATTTT.